This T cell receptor (beta chain) comes out of a study of cytotoxic CD8 clonotypes in ibrutinib-treated CLL. The CDR3 has 14 amino acids. In germline, CDR1 is MNHNS, CDR2 SASEGT. J was trimmed by 2 bases and V by 9 bases; bases with no gene match: 5. Produced via immunoSEQ multiplex PCR; TCRdb's table is partial and in-frame only. The sample consists of hundreds of thousands of clones, 79% of them appearing once. Specimen: PBMCs, collected after 12 months of ibrutinib treatment. This sequence originates from a human donor with chronic lymphocytic leukemia. The J gene is TRBJ2-3, the V gene TRBV6-1; 10 bases map to TRBD2. The CDR3, as DNA: TGTGCCAGTTCAACTAGCGGGGACACAGATACGCAGTATTTT. Translated, it gives CASSTSGDTDTQYF.